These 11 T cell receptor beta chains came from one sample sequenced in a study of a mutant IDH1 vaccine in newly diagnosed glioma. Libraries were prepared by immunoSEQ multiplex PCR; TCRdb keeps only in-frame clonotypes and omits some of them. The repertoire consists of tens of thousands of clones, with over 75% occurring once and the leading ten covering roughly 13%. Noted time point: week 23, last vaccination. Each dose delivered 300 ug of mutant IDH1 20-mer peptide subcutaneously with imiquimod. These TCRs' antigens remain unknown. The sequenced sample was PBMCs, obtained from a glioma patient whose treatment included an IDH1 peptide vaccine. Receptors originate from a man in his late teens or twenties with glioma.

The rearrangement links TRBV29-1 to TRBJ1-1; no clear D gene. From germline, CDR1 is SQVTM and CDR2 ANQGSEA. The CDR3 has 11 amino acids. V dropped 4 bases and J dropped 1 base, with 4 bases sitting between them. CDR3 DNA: TGCAGCGTTGTAGGGAACACTGAAGCTTTCTTT. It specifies CSVVGNTEAFF.

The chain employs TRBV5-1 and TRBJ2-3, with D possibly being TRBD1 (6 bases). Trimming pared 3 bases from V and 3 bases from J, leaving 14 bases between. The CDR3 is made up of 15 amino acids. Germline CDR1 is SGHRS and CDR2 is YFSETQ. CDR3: CASSYRDKGTDTQYF. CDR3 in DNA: TGCGCCAGCAGCTACCGGGACAAGGGGACAGATACGCAGTATTTT. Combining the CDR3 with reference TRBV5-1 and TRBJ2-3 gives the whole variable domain KAGVTQTPRYLIKTRGQQVTLSCSPISGHRSVSWYQQTPGQGLQFLFEYFSETQRNKGNFPGRFSGRQFSNSRSEMNVSTLELGDSALYLCASSYRDKGTDTQYFGPGTRLTVL.

The CDR3 bases are TGTGCCAGCAGTTACAGCGGGAGGGCCCAAGAGCAGTACTTC. Encoded protein: CASSYSGRAQEQYF. The gene calls are TRBV6-5 and TRBJ2-7, with TRBD2 identical over 10 bases. Per the germline V gene, CDR1 is MNHEY and CDR2 is SVGAGI. This CDR3 has 14 amino acids. After removal of 2 bases from V and 7 bases from J, the junction contained 5 bases not matched to a gene.

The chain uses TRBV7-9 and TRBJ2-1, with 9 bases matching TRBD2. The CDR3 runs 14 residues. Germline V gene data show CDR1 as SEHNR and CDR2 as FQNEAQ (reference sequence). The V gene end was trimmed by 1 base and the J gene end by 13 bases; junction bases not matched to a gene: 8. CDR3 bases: TGTGCCAGCAGCTTAGAGGTAGCGGGAGTTACTCAGTTCTTC. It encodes CASSLEVAGVTQFF.

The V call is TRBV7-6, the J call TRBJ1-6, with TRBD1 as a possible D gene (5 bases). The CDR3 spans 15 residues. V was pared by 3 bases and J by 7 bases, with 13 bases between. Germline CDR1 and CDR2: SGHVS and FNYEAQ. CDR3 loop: CASSFYDSPNSPLHF. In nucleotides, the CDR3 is TGTGCCAGCAGCTTTTACGACAGCCCAAATTCACCCCTCCACTTT. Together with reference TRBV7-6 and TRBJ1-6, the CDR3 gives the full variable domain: GAGVSQSPRYKVTKRGQDVALRCDPISGHVSLYWYRQALGQGPEFLTYFNYEAQQDKSGLPNDRFSAERPEGSISTLTIQRTEQRDSAMYRCASSFYDSPNSPLHFGNGTRLTVT.

CDR3 region: CASSEGRLTQETQYF. The CDR3 coding sequence is TGTGCCAGCAGTGAAGGGCGGCTAACACAAGAGACCCAGTACTTC. This rearrangement joins TRBV2 to TRBJ2-5; D call uncertain. CDR1 and CDR2 (germline): SNHLY, FYNNEI. The CDR3 length is 15 residues. Trimming pared 1 base from V and 2 bases from J, leaving 11 bases between.

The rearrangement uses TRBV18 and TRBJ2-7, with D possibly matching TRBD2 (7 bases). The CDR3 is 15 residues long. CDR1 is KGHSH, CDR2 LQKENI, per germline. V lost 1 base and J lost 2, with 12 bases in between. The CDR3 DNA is TGTGCCAGCTCACCACAGGGGGAGGGCACCTACGAGCAGTACTTC. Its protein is CASSPQGEGTYEQYF.

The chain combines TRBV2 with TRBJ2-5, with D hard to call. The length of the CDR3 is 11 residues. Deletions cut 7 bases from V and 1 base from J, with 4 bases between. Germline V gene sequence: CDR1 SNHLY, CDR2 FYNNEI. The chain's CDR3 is CASTGQETQYF. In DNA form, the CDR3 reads TGTGCCAGCACGGGCCAAGAGACCCAGTACTTC. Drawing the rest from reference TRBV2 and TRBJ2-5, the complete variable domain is EPEVTQTPSHQVTQMGQEVILRCVPISNHLYFYWYRQILGQKVEFLVSFYNNEISEKSEIFDDQFSVERPDGSNFTLKIRSTKLEDSAMYFCASTGQETQYFGPGTRLLVL.

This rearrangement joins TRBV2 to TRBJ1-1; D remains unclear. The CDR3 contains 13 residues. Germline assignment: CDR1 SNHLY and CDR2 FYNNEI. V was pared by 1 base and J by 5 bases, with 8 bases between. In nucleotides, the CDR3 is TGTGCCAGCAGTGAAGAACGGTGGACTGAAGCTTTCTTT. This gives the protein CASSEERWTEAFF.

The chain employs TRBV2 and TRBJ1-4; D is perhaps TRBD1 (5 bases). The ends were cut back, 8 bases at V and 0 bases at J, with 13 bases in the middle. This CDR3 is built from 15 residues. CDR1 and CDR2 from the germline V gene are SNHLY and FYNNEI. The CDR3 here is CASWGDPATNEKLFF. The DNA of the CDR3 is TGTGCCAGCTGGGGGGATCCTGCAACTAATGAAAAACTGTTTTTT. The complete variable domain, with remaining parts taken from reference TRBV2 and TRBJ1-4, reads EPEVTQTPSHQVTQMGQEVILRCVPISNHLYFYWYRQILGQKVEFLVSFYNNEISEKSEIFDDQFSVERPDGSNFTLKIRSTKLEDSAMYFCASWGDPATNEKLFFGSGTQLSVL.

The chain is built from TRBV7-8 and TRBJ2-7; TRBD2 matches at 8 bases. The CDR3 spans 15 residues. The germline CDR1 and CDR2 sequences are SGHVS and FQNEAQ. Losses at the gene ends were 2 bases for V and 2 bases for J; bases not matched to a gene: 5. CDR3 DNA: TGTGCCAGCAGCTTAAATAGCGGGACTACCTACGAGCAGTACTTC. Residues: CASSLNSGTTYEQYF.